This T cell receptor (beta chain) was sequenced in a study of OX40 agonist ivuxolimab in advanced cancers. Study-wide context: Ivuxolimab, which patients received intravenously every 2 weeks, was dosed at 0.01 to 10 mg/kg. Prior therapy, whether anti-PD-1, anti-PD-L1 or anti-CTLA-4, was allowed, and approximately 37% had some. Study results and limitations: The mean number of expanded clones was higher in CD8+ T cells than in CD4+. Within 6 weeks, CD4+ and CD8+ blood T cells expanded clonally at 0.1 to 3.0 mg/kg.

To note about this clone: The target antigen is unknown.

Some clones are missing from TCRdb's copy, which holds only in-frame ones; the method was immunoSEQ multiplex PCR. The sample lists about 58,000 clones; 70% to 90% were seen once. The junction had 3 bases not matched to a gene; V was cut back by 5 bases and J by 0 bases. Per the germline V gene, CDR1 is SGHTA and CDR2 is FQGNSA. The CDR3 contains 14 residues. The V and J genes are TRBV7-2 and TRBJ2-5; 7 bases are a match to TRBD1. The specimen comprised CD4+ or CD8+ T cells sorted from blood, sampled in a trial of the OX40 agonist ivuxolimab. This clonotype was sampled from an adult with an advanced solid tumor such as melanoma, head and neck, liver or kidney cancer. Here the CDR3 DNA reads TGTGCCAGCAGCCCACAGGGGTACCAAGAGACCCAGTACTTC. It specifies CASSPQGYQETQYF.